This is a list of T cell receptor beta chains from one sample in a study of blood T cell repertoires in COVID-19. This table comes from immunoSEQ multiplex PCR, and its TCRdb copy is limited to in-frame clones, with some not included. In the table there are about 220,000 clones, around 80% of which are singletons. What was sequenced was peripheral blood. These receptors all stem from a woman between 70 and 85 years old with acute or convalescent COVID-19. Both conserved end residues are part of each CDR3. The D gene is left open where the match is weak. Clone size is shown for a subset of rows, as once, few, many or a class of expanded clone.

V gene	J gene	D gene	clone size	CDR3 length	CDR3 DNA	CDR3 protein
TRBV7-9	TRBJ1-4	TRBD1	NA	17	TGTGCCAGCAGCCACAATGACAGGGGGGCCACTAATGAAAAACTGTTTTTT	CASSHNDRGATNEKLFF
TRBV18	TRBJ1-1	TRBD1	NA	15	TGTGCCAGCTCAATAAATAAGGGGGCAGACACTGAAGCTTTCTTT	CASSINKGADTEAFF
TRBV28	TRBJ2-5	TRBD2	NA	14	TGTGCCAGCAGTCCAGCGGGGGGACAAGAGACCCAGTACTTC	CASSPAGGQETQYF
TRBV5-5	TRBJ1-3	NA	NA	16	TGTGCCAGCAGCCTCCAGGCGTCCGGAGGTGGAAACACCATATATTTT	CASSLQASGGGNTIYF
TRBV18	TRBJ1-1	NA	NA	13	TGTGCCAGCTCGGGGGGGGTGGACACTGAAGCTTTCTTT	CASSGGVDTEAFF
TRBV7-6	TRBJ1-4	NA	NA	13	TGTGCCAGCAGCTTGGCCCAGGGGGAAAAACTGTTTTTT	CASSLAQGEKLFF
TRBV6-5	TRBJ2-3	NA	NA	15	TGTGCCAGCAGTTACCTTCAGGGGGGAACGGATACGCAGTATTTT	CASSYLQGGTDTQYF
TRBV7-2	TRBJ1-2	NA	NA	12	TGTGCCAGCAGCTTAGCCAGGGTTGGCTACACCTTC	CASSLARVGYTF
TRBV18	TRBJ1-1	NA	NA	14	TGTGCCAGCTCACCACCCGAGTTGAGCACTGAAGCTTTCTTT	CASSPPELSTEAFF
TRBV29-1	TRBJ2-1	NA	NA	15	TGCAGCGCCGTGGGGGGGGACAATACCTACAATGAGCAGTTCTTC	CSAVGGDNTYNEQFF
TRBV3-1/TRBV3-2	TRBJ1-1	NA	NA	15	TGTGCCAGCAGCCAAGTGGTGGGCGCATCCTCTGAAGCTTTCTTT	CASSQVVGASSEAFF
TRBV25-1	TRBJ2-1	TRBD2	NA	14	TGTGCCAGCAGTGTGGGACTAGCGGGGAACGAGCAGTTCTTC	CASSVGLAGNEQFF
TRBV14	TRBJ1-2	NA	NA	13	TGTGCCAGCAGCCCAGGTCCTTCATATGGCTACACCTTC	CASSPGPSYGYTF
TRBV20-1	TRBJ1-1	NA	NA	11	TGCAGTGCTAGCTTACAGGGAGTTCCTTTCTTT	CSASLQGVPFF
TRBV5-5	TRBJ2-1	NA	NA	17	TGTGCCAGCAGATCCCTACACAGGGCGGGCTCCTACAATGAGCAGTTCTTC	CASRSLHRAGSYNEQFF
TRBV29-1	TRBJ1-1	TRBD1	few	15	TGCAGCGTCCAAGCCGGACAGGGGGGGTGGACTGAAGCTTTCTTT	CSVQAGQGGWTEAFF
TRBV11-2	TRBJ1-5	NA	NA	14	TGTGCCAGCAGCTTTTCAGGGGTCAATCAGCCCCAGCATTTT	CASSFSGVNQPQHF
TRBV4-1	TRBJ2-1	TRBD2	NA	15	TGCGCCAGCAGCCGCGGGGGGCTGGGCAACAATGAGCAGTTCTTC	CASSRGGLGNNEQFF
TRBV14	TRBJ2-2	TRBD2	NA	16	TGTGCCAGCAGACCCCGCGGGGGGGGCAGGACCGGGGAGCTGTTTTTT	CASRPRGGGRTGELFF
TRBV7-8	TRBJ2-1	NA	few	15	TGTGCCAGCGGATCACGCAGGTGGACCTACAATGAGCAGTTCTTC	CASGSRRWTYNEQFF
TRBV14	TRBJ2-3	TRBD1	NA	18	TGTGCCAGCAGCCAAGGGGATCCTCGGACAGGGAGAACAGATACGCAGTATTTT	CASSQGDPRTGRTDTQYF
TRBV7-9	TRBJ1-4	TRBD1	NA	13	TGTGCCTCTGGACAGGGTGGAGGTGAAAAACTGTTTTTT	CASGQGGGEKLFF
TRBV18	TRBJ2-7	NA	NA	13	TGTGCCAGCTCACCCGGTGAGTCCTACGAGCAGTACTTC	CASSPGESYEQYF
TRBV23-1	TRBJ2-1	NA	NA	17	TGCGCCAGCAGTCAATCACCAGGCGAGAGCTCCTACAATGAGCAGTTCTTC	CASSQSPGESSYNEQFF
TRBV10-2	TRBJ2-7	TRBD1	NA	12	TGCGCCAGCGAGGGACAGCCCTACGAGCAGTACTTC	CASEGQPYEQYF
TRBV2	TRBJ2-3	TRBD2	NA	20	TGTGCCAGCAGTGTTAAGGGACTAGCGGGGGGGATAAGTCAAGCAGATACGCAGTATTTT	CASSVKGLAGGISQADTQYF
TRBV4-1	TRBJ1-2	NA	NA	14	TGCGCCAGCGTGGGGAGTTCCGCAGATGGTGGCTACACCTTC	CASVGSSADGGYTF
TRBV7-2	TRBJ2-7	NA	NA	15	TGTGCCAGCAGCTTAGTACGGGGGTACTCCTACGAGCAGTACTTC	CASSLVRGYSYEQYF
TRBV5-1	TRBJ2-7	NA	NA	15	TGCACCAGCAGCACGGGGGGCGATGGTTCATACGAGCAGTACTTC	CTSSTGGDGSYEQYF
TRBV7-3	TRBJ2-5	TRBD1	once	15	TGTGCCAGCAGCAGCACCGGGACAGGCCAAGAGACCCAGTACTTC	CASSSTGTGQETQYF
TRBV6-6	TRBJ1-1	NA	NA	12	TGTGCCAGCAGCCCGGACAGACTCATGGCTTTCTTT	CASSPDRLMAFF
TRBV4-1	TRBJ2-1	TRBD2	NA	16	TGCGCCAGCAGCCAACTTAGCGGGGATGGTTCTAATGAGCAGTTCTTC	CASSQLSGDGSNEQFF
TRBV7-2	TRBJ2-2	NA	NA	13	TGTGCCAGCAGCCTCCTCTTCACCGGGGAGCTGTTTTTT	CASSLLFTGELFF
TRBV18	TRBJ1-1	TRBD1	NA	13	TGTGCCAGCTCCCAAGGACAGGACCCTGAAGCTTTCTTT	CASSQGQDPEAFF
TRBV24-1	TRBJ2-5	NA	NA	18	TGTGCCACCAGTGATGGGTCTGGTGGAGGGCGTCAACGGGAGACCCAGTACTTC	CATSDGSGGGRQRETQYF
TRBV3-1/TRBV3-2	TRBJ2-5	TRBD1	NA	17	TGTGCCAGCAGCCAAAGGTCCGGGACAGGCAGGTCGGAGACCCAGTACTTC	CASSQRSGTGRSETQYF
TRBV7-3	TRBJ2-1	TRBD1	NA	13	TGTGCCAGCGGGACAGGGGCCTACAATGAGCAGTTCTTC	CASGTGAYNEQFF
TRBV7-2	TRBJ2-5	NA	NA	16	TGTGCCAGCAGCCCTCAATCTAGCGTCTGGATGGAGACCCAGTACTTC	CASSPQSSVWMETQYF
TRBV5-6	TRBJ2-1	NA	NA	15	TGTGCCAGCAGCTTCCGGGACAATAGCTACAATGAGCAGTTCTTC	CASSFRDNSYNEQFF
TRBV2	TRBJ2-1	NA	NA	13	TGTGCCAGCAGTGAGGGGCGGATCAATGAGCAGTTCTTC	CASSEGRINEQFF
TRBV9	TRBJ1-6	TRBD1	NA	16	TGTGCCAGCAGCAGGGGACAGGGGAAAAATAATTCACCCCTCCACTTT	CASSRGQGKNNSPLHF
TRBV3-1/TRBV3-2	TRBJ1-4	NA	few	16	TGTGCCAGCAGCCCCTCCCTCTGGGGGGGAAGGGAAAAACTGTTTTTT	CASSPSLWGGREKLFF
TRBV25-1	TRBJ2-1	NA	once	16	TGTGCCAGCAGTCCCGTCGTTGGCGGGACTCACAATGAGCAGTTCTTC	CASSPVVGGTHNEQFF
TRBV19	TRBJ1-6	TRBD1	NA	15	TGTGCCAGTAGTATCCGGGACAGCAATAATTCACCCCTCCACTTT	CASSIRDSNNSPLHF
TRBV4-3	TRBJ1-2	NA	NA	16	TGCGCCAGCAGCCAAATAAATCGGGAGACTAACTATGGCTACACCTTC	CASSQINRETNYGYTF
TRBV24-1	TRBJ2-2	TRBD2	NA	17	TGTGCCACCAGTGACCCTGGGGCGGGGGCGAACACCGGGGAGCTGTTTTTT	CATSDPGAGANTGELFF
TRBV5-1	TRBJ2-3	TRBD2	NA	18	TGCGCCAGCAGCTCCTACCCCACTAGCGGGGGGGCGACAGATACGCAGTATTTT	CASSSYPTSGGATDTQYF